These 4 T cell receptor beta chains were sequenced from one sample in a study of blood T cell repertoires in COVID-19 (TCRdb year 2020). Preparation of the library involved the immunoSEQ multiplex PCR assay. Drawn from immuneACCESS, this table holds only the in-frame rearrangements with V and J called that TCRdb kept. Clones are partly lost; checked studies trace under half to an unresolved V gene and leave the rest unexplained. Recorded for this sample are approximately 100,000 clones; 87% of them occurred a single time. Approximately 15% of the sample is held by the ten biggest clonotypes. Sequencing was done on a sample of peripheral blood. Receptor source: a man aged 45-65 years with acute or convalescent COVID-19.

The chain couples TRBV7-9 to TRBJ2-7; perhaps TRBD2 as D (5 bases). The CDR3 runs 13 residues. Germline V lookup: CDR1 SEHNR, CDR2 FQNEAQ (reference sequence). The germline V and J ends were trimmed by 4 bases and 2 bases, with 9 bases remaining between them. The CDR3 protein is CASSSGLTYEQYF. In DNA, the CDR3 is TGTGCCAGCAGCTCCGGACTGACCTACGAGCAGTACTTC.

The CDR3 reads CASSIKPKREQFF. The CDR3 region has the DNA TGTGCCAGTAGTATAAAGCCCAAGCGTGAGCAGTTCTTC. This rearrangement joins TRBV19 to TRBJ2-1; D remains ambiguous. The length of the CDR3 is 13 residues. Germline V gene lookup returns CDR1 LNHDA and CDR2 SQIVND (reference sequence). Trimming shortened V by 2 bases and J by 9 bases, and 11 bases separated the two germline ends.

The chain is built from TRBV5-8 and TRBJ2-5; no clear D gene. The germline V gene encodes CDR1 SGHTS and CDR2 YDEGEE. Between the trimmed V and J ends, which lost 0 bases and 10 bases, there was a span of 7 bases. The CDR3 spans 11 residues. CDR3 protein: CASSLAPGQYF. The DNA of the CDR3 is TGTGCCAGCAGCTTGGCCCCAGGCCAGTACTTC.

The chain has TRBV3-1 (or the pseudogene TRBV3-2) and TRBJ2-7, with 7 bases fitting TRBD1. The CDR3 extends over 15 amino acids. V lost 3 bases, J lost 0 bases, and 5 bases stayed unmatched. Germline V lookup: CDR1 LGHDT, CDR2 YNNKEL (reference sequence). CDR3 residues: CASSQTGSTSYEQYF. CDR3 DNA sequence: TGTGCCAGCAGCCAGACAGGGTCTACCTCCTACGAGCAGTACTTC.